This T cell receptor beta chain was sequenced in a study of regulatory T cells in long-lasting Graves disease. The wider study: Less than 3 months of antithyroid drugs had been taken by newly diagnosed Graves' patients. The study, taken as a whole, reports: Less diverse TCR repertoires were seen in persistent Graves' patients than in newly diagnosed ones.

Through Arm-PCR of CDR3 regions and iRepertoire HTBI primers, TCR beta libraries were built. TCRdb fed the multiplex PCR reads into MiXCR, producing one record per CDR3 protein. The table includes around 480,000 distinct CDR3 sequences, under 20% detected once. The CDR3 loop spans 14 amino acids. V lost 0 bases, J lost 8 bases, and 13 bases lay in between. Germline V gene lookup returns CDR1 LGHDT and CDR2 YNNKEL (reference sequence). With respect to this clonotype: As yet, its antigen is unknown.

Noted time point: newly diagnosed GD, antithyroid drugs for less than 3 months. With RNA extracted from PBMCs as input, the TCR library was made. Nine milliliters of peripheral blood went into EDTA tubes. These data were likewise used in another study, on T cells in Graves' hyperthyroidism and ophthalmopathy. That paper notes: RT-PCR in the first round (using the HTBI primer set) targeted the TCR CDR3.

The specimen comprised peripheral blood mononuclear cells (PBMCs), sampled at new diagnosis, from a patient treated with antithyroid drugs. The sequence was obtained from a man in his forties with Graves disease. The chain carries TRBV3-1 and TRBJ1-2; D call uncertain. Here the CDR3 reads CASSQDPLPQGYTF. CDR3 nucleotide sequence: TGTGCCAGCAGCCAAGATCCGCTCCCGCAAGGCTACACCTTC.